This T cell receptor beta chain was captured by sequencing in a study of blood T cell repertoires in COVID-19. Under the authors' procedure: Reference gene primer amplification yielded estimated nucleated cell counts. Profiled with immunoSEQ multiplex PCR; TCRdb holds only in-frame clones, not every one. The D gene and trimming were derived from the DNA, and the V and J assignments and clone size from that table. The top ten clones hold over 35% of a sample with approximately 110,000 clones, 65% to 90% of them seen once. Trimming left V 2 bases short and J 0 bases short, with 10 bases between. Per the germline V gene, CDR1 is SGHVS and CDR2 is FQNEAQ. The CDR3 loop spans 16 amino acids.

The specimen sequenced was peripheral blood. This rearrangement joins TRBV7-8 to TRBJ2-2; perhaps TRBD2 as D (5 bases). The TCR originated in a man older than 75 with acute or convalescent COVID-19. Written as DNA, the CDR3 is TGTGCCAGCAGCTTACGCCCCGGGGCGAACACCGGGGAGCTGTTTTTT. Encoded protein: CASSLRPGANTGELFF. Full variable domain (rest looked up from reference TRBV7-8 and TRBJ2-2): GAGVSQSPRYKVAKRGQDVALRCDPISGHVSLFWYQQALGQGPEFLTYFQNEAQLDKSGLPSDRFFAERPEGSVSTLKIQRTQQEDSAVYLCASSLRPGANTGELFFGEGSRLTVL.